These 10 T cell receptor beta chains came from one sample sequenced in a study of blood T cells in healthy people across ages (dated by TCRdb to between 2014 and 2017). The library was generated by 5' RACE. Instrument on record: Illumina HiSeq 2500. A second PCR of roughly 7 to 12 cycles was run with a J-beta primer mix and a sample-barcoded 5' primer. The public reads were reanalyzed by TCRdb: fastp trimming at Q25, MiXCR alignment, in-frame beta chains only. Every entry covers one CDR3 protein and lists the most common genes and DNA from its rows. This sample lists about 510,000 distinct CDR3 sequences; about a quarter were detected once. The top ten constitute 3% to 4.5% of the sample. These same records also appear under a second study, on T cells of mothers and their children.

The material sequenced was blood. These receptors were taken from a boy between 2 and 15 years old in good health.

A few counts support this clonotype. This rearrangement joins TRBV6-1 to TRBJ2-2, with a tentative D call TRBD2 (6 bases). Germline CDR1 is MNHNS and CDR2 is SASEGT. CDR3 length equals 15 residues. Trimming removed 2 bases from V and 6 bases from J, with 13 bases in between. The CDR3 protein is CASSETGEVAGELFF. CDR3 coding DNA: TGTGCCAGCAGTGAAACGGGGGAGGTGGCCGGGGAGCTGTTTTTT.

As concerns this clonotype: Because it lacks the conserved phenylalanine or tryptophan at the end, this CDR3 is likely a read error. The chain links TRBV27 to TRBJ2-5; D is unclear. The DNA end is a closer match to TRBJ2-1, so the J assignment may be wrong. The CDR3 contains 15 residues. The germline CDR1 and CDR2 sequences are MNHEY and SMNVEV (reference sequence). This CDR3 is CASTVTANPHNEQFL. CDR3 DNA sequence: TGTGCCAGCACGGTCACGGCCAACCCACACAATGAGCAGTTCCTC.

This clonotype was picked up a small number of times. The rearrangement uses TRBV5-1 and TRBJ2-2; 8 positions match TRBD2. V lost 7 bases, J lost 1 base, and 3 bases stayed unmatched. CDR1 and CDR2 (germline): SGHRS, YFSETQ. The CDR3 length is 14 residues. CDR3 DNA: TGCGCCAGCGGACGGGAGGGGAACACCGGGGAGCTGTTTTTT. It yields the protein CASGREGNTGELFF.

The chain couples TRBV29-1 to TRBJ2-3; D is possibly TRBD2 (6 bases). Trimming removed 6 bases at V and 2 bases at J, with 15 bases between. Germline CDR1 is SQVTM and CDR2 is ANQGSEA. The CDR3 length is 14 residues. CDR3 in amino acids: CSVHRDFLTDTQYF. The CDR3, as DNA: TGCAGCGTGCACCGGGACTTCCTCACAGATACGCAGTATTTT.

V is TRBV6-6 and J is TRBJ2-1; 9 bases fit TRBD2. This CDR3 is built from 16 residues. Germline assignment: CDR1 MNHNY and CDR2 SVGAGI (reference sequence). The V gene end was trimmed by 4 bases and the J gene end by 7 bases; junction bases not matched to a gene: 11. The CDR3 loop is CASSSGWRGGRNEQFF. Here the CDR3 DNA reads TGTGCCAGCAGTTCGGGTTGGCGGGGGGGCCGAAATGAGCAGTTCTTC.

This clonotype turned up a few times. The gene calls are TRBV20-1 and TRBJ2-5, with a weak D call TRBD1 (6 bases). V was trimmed by 7 bases and J by 5 bases, leaving 17 bases between them. The germline CDR1 and CDR2 sequences are DFQATT and SNEGSKA (reference sequence). The CDR3 contains 13 residues. Here the CDR3 reads CSVSLMGAETQYF. Here the CDR3 DNA reads TGCAGTGTTTCTCTGATGGGGGCGGAGACCCAGTACTTC.

This chain uses TRBV4-2 with TRBJ2-3, with 12 bases identical to TRBD2. CDR3 length: 18 amino acids. J was trimmed by 1 base and V by 1 base; bases with no gene match: 6. The germline V gene encodes CDR1 LGHNA and CDR2 YNFKEQ. CDR3 residues: CASSQASGGASGTDTQYF. The CDR3 region has the DNA TGTGCCAGCAGCCAAGCTAGCGGGGGGGCTTCTGGCACAGATACGCAGTATTTT.

This chain joins TRBV24-1 and TRBJ1-1, with D possibly being TRBD1 (6 bases). The V end was cut by 5 bases, the J end by 1 base, with 13 bases between. CDR1 KGHDR and CDR2 SFDVKD come from the germline V gene. This CDR3 comprises 15 residues. The CDR3 coding sequence is TGTGCCACCAGTGCCCAAGGGGGACCGAACACTGAAGCTTTCTTT. Encoded protein: CATSAQGGPNTEAFF.

The chain links TRBV10-1 to TRBJ2-5; D is undetermined. Per germline, CDR1 WNHNN and CDR2 SYGVQD (reference sequence). The ends were cut back, 10 bases at V and 4 bases at J, with 16 bases in the middle. This CDR3 region has 13 residues. In DNA, the CDR3 is TGCGCCACCCAAAGGACCTTCGGAGAGACCCAGTACTTC. Translated: CATQRTFGETQYF.

This clonotype appeared a few times. The chain couples TRBV30 to TRBJ1-1; D remains unclear. The CDR3 sequence is 11 residues long. V dropped 0 bases and J dropped 11 bases, with 10 bases sitting between them. The germline V gene encodes CDR1 GTSNPN and CDR2 SVGIG (reference sequence). The CDR3 loop is CAWSVRRSAFF. Here the CDR3 DNA reads TGTGCCTGGAGTGTACGGCGGTCGGCTTTCTTT.